This is a list of T cell receptor beta chains from one sample in a study of shared clonotypes between healthy human individuals. Profiled with immunoSEQ multiplex PCR; TCRdb holds only in-frame clones, not every one. The sample records some 740,000 clones, more than 85% being singletons. The material sequenced was naive CD8+ T cells sorted from blood. These receptors all stem from a man aged 25 to 40 in good health. Both conserved end residues are part of each CDR3. D genes are given only for firm matches. Size is omitted from some rows. Given values are once, few, many or a class for expanded clones.

TRBJ2-1,NA,TRBV5-4,TRBD2,CASSPGTTGILSYNEQFF,TGTGCCAGCAGCCCAGGGACTACCGGGATCCTCTCCTACAATGAGCAGTTCTTC
TRBJ1-1,NA,TRBV27,TRBD1,CASTKTGRNTEAFF,TGTGCCAGCACCAAGACAGGGAGAAACACTGAAGCTTTCTTT
TRBJ2-2,NA,TRBV27,TRBD1,CASSDQGVVGELFF,TGTGCCAGCAGTGATCAGGGGGTGGTCGGGGAGCTGTTTTTT
TRBJ2-5,NA,TRBV7-9,TRBD2,CASSSGLAGGQRETQYF,TGTGCCAGCAGCTCGGGACTAGCGGGAGGGCAGCGGGAGACCCAGTACTTC
TRBJ2-2,NA,TRBV28,TRBD1,CASSLDRVNTGELFF,TGTGCCAGCAGTCTCGACAGGGTAAACACCGGGGAGCTGTTTTTT
TRBJ1-1,NA,TRBV27,NA,CASSPIRVMNTEAFF,TGTGCCAGCAGTCCCATTCGCGTCATGAACACTGAAGCTTTCTTT
TRBJ2-7,many,TRBV6-5,TRBD2,CASSYSTSGGYEQYF,TGTGCCAGCAGTTACTCGACTAGCGGGGGCTACGAGCAGTACTTC
TRBJ2-7,NA,TRBV14,NA,CASSHGDSYEQYF,TGTGCCAGCAGCCATGGGGACTCCTACGAGCAGTACTTC
TRBJ1-2,once,TRBV5-8,NA,CALRDGVLKLENGYTF,TGTGCCCTCAGGGACGGGGTTCTCAAGTTGGAGAATGGCTACACCTTC
TRBJ2-7,NA,TRBV15,TRBD1,CATSAESPGQGHYEQYF,TGTGCCACCAGCGCTGAATCACCGGGACAGGGACACTACGAGCAGTACTTC
TRBJ2-2,NA,TRBV4-1,TRBD2,CASSHPSGEHTGELFF,TGCGCCAGCAGCCACCCAAGCGGGGAACACACCGGGGAGCTGTTTTTT
TRBJ2-1,NA,TRBV5-1,NA,CASSLKTRSLSDEQFF,TGCGCCAGCAGCTTGAAGACTAGGAGTCTTTCCGATGAGCAGTTCTTC
TRBJ2-1,NA,TRBV13,NA,CASSLSGSSPYNEQFF,TGTGCCAGCAGCTTATCCGGGAGTAGCCCCTACAATGAGCAGTTCTTC
TRBJ1-1,NA,TRBV27,TRBD1,CASNMDRGTGEAFF,TGTGCCAGCAACATGGACAGGGGGACTGGTGAAGCTTTCTTT
TRBJ2-7,NA,TRBV5-1,TRBD1,CASSSTQGLDYEQYF,TGCGCCAGCAGCTCCACACAGGGGCTCGACTACGAGCAGTACTTC
TRBJ2-7,NA,TRBV27,NA,CASSLLQTYEQYF,TGTGCCAGCAGTTTATTGCAGACCTACGAGCAGTACTTC
TRBJ1-1,NA,TRBV27,NA,CASSSKFGVYTEAFF,TGTGCCAGCAGTTCGAAGTTTGGGGTGTACACTGAAGCTTTCTTT
TRBJ2-7,NA,TRBV10-3,TRBD1,CAIGTESDEQYF,TGTGCCATCGGGACAGAGTCCGACGAGCAGTACTTC